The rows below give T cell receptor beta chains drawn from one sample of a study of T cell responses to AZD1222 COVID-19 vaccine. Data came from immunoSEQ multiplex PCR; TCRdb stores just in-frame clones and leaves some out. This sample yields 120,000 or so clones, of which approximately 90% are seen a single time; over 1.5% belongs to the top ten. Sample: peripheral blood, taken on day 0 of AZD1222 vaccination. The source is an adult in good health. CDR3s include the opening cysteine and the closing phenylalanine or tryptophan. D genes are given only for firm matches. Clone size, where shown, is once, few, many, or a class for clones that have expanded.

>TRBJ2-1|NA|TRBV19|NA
CASRTFGSTYNEQFF
TGTGCCAGTAGAACGTTCGGGAGTACCTACAATGAGCAGTTCTTC
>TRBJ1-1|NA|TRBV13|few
CASSPRVGPENTEAFF
TGTGCCAGCAGCCCCAGAGTCGGTCCCGAGAACACTGAAGCTTTCTTT
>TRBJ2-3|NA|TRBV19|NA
CASSLRDGGGDTQYF
TGTGCCAGTAGTTTACGGGACGGCGGTGGTGATACGCAGTATTTT
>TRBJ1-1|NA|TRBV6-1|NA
CASSERSSTAEAFF
TGTGCCAGCAGTGAACGTAGTAGCACAGCTGAAGCTTTCTTT
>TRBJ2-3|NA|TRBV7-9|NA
CASSLRGFTDTQYF
TGTGCCAGCAGCCTCCGAGGTTTCACAGATACGCAGTATTTT
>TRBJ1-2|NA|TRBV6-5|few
CASSYVDGTNYGYTF
TGTGCCAGCAGTTACGTTGACGGAACTAACTATGGCTACACCTTC
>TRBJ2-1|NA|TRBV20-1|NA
CSARPARQFF
TGCAGTGCTAGGCCCGCCCGGCAGTTCTTC
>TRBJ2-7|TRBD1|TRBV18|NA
CASSPGTGQGYEQYF
TGTGCCAGCTCACCAGGAACGGGACAGGGCTACGAGCAGTACTTC
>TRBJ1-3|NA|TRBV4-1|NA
CASSQEHGQGWTIYF
TGCGCCAGCAGCCAAGAGCACGGCCAAGGTTGGACCATATATTTT
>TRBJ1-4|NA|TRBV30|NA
CAWSANRVTNEKLFF
TGTGCCTGGAGTGCGAACAGGGTAACTAATGAAAAACTGTTTTTT
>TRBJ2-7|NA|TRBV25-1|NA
CASSEHSQEQYF
TGTGCCAGCAGTGAACATTCCCAGGAGCAGTACTTC
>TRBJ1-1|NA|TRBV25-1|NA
CASSENGLMNTEAFF
TGTGCCAGCAGTGAGAACGGATTAATGAACACTGAAGCTTTCTTT
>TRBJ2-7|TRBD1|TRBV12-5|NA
CASGLGPGQGVYEQYF
TGTGCTAGTGGTTTGGGCCCGGGACAGGGTGTCTACGAGCAGTACTTC
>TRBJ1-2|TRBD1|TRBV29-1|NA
CSVGDSYGYTF
TGCAGCGTTGGGGACAGTTATGGCTACACCTTC
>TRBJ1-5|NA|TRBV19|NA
CATTQWGGNQPQHF
TGTGCCACCACCCAATGGGGAGGTAATCAGCCCCAGCATTTT
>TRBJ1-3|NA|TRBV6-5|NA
CASSSVRINTIYF
TGTGCCAGCAGTTCGGTCCGGATCAACACCATATATTTT
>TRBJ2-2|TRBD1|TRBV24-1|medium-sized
CATSDLDRDTGELFF
TGTGCCACCAGTGATTTGGACAGGGACACCGGGGAGCTGTTTTTT
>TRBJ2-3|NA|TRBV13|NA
CASSLETGTDTQYF
TGTGCCAGCAGCTTAGAGACTGGCACAGATACGCAGTATTTT
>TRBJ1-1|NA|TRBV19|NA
CASSIGLLNTEAFF
TGTGCCAGTAGTATAGGGTTGTTGAACACTGAAGCTTTCTTT
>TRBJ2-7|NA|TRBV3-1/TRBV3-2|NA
CASSQVQGGVGEQYF
TGTGCCAGCAGCCAAGTACAGGGCGGGGTTGGCGAGCAGTACTTC
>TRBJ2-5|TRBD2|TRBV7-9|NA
CASSLAGAGGQETQYF
TGTGCCAGCAGCTTAGCAGGTGCGGGAGGCCAAGAGACCCAGTACTTC
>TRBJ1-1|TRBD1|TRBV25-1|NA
CASWTGGVTEAFF
TGTGCCAGCTGGACAGGGGGCGTCACTGAAGCTTTCTTT
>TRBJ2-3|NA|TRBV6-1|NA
CASSELSATQYF
TGTGCCAGCAGTGAATTAAGCGCTACGCAGTATTTT
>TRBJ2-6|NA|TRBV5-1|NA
CASSSTSSGANVLTF
TGCGCCAGCAGCTCGACAAGCTCTGGGGCCAACGTCCTGACTTTC
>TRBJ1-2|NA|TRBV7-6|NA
CASSQSYGYTF
TGTGCCAGCAGTCAGAGCTATGGCTACACCTTC
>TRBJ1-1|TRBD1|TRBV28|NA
CASRQGTGGLTEAFF
TGTGCCAGCAGGCAGGGGACAGGGGGTCTTACTGAAGCTTTCTTT
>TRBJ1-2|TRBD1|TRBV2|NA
CASTGGSGYTF
TGTGCCAGCACAGGGGGCAGTGGCTACACCTTC
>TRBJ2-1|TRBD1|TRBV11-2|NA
CASSPPGTALSSYNEQFF
TGTGCCAGCAGCCCTCCTGGGACAGCTCTAAGCTCCTACAATGAGCAGTTCTTC
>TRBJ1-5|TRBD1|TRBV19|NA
CASSPDRGNQPQHF
TGTGCCAGTAGTCCAGACAGGGGCAATCAGCCCCAGCATTTT
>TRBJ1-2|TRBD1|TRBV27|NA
CASSLLPTGVLVGYTF
TGTGCCAGCAGCCTACTCCCGACAGGGGTATTAGTTGGCTACACCTTC
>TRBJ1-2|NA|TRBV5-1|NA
CASSSEGSYGYTF
TGCGCCAGCAGCTCAGAGGGAAGCTATGGCTACACCTTC
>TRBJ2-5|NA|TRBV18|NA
CASSPIQNQETQYF
TGTGCCAGCTCACCAATACAAAACCAAGAGACCCAGTACTTC
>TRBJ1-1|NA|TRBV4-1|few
CASSSPPETEAFF
TGCGCCAGCAGCTCTCCCCCCGAAACAGAAGCTTTCTTT
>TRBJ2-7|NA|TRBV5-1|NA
CASSLTDYEQYF
TGCGCCAGCAGCTTGACAGACTACGAGCAGTACTTC
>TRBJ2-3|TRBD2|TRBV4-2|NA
CASSQGGGVTDTQYF
TGTGCCAGCAGCCAAGGCGGGGGGGTCACAGATACGCAGTATTTT
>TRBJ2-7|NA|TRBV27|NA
CASSLRGNYEQYF
TGTGCCAGCAGTTTAAGAGGGAACTACGAGCAGTACTTC
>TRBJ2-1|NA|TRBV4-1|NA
CASSQTEDGDEQFF
TGCGCCAGCAGCCAGACCGAAGACGGTGACGAGCAGTTCTTC
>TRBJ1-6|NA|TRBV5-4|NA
CASSLGGNSYNSPLHF
TGTGCCAGCAGCCTGGGAGGGAACTCCTATAATTCACCCCTCCACTTT
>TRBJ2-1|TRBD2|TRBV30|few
CAWSVGTSGRQSYNEQFF
TGTGCCTGGAGTGTAGGGACTAGCGGGAGGCAATCCTACAATGAGCAGTTCTTC
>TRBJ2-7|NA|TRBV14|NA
CASSRQSGFDEQYF
TGTGCCAGCAGCCGCCAGTCGGGGTTCGACGAGCAGTACTTC
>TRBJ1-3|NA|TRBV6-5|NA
CASRPRERNTIYF
TGTGCCAGCAGACCCCGGGAGCGAAACACCATATATTTT
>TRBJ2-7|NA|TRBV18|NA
CASSPRAGNLEQYF
TGTGCCAGCTCACCACGGGCAGGGAACCTAGAGCAGTACTTC
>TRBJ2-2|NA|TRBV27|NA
CASSSLETTGELFF
TGTGCCAGCAGTTCGTTGGAGACCACCGGGGAGCTGTTTTTT
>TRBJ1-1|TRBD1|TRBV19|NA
CASTTLGQGYLNTEAFF
TGTGCCAGTACTACACTTGGACAGGGCTATTTGAACACTGAAGCTTTCTTT
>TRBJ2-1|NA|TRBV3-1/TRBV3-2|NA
CASSQYGDYNEQFF
TGTGCCAGCAGCCAATACGGGGATTACAATGAGCAGTTCTTC
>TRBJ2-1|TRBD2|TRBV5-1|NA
CASSPGTSGGGFFNEQFF
TGCGCCAGCAGCCCCGGGACTAGCGGGGGGGGCTTTTTCAATGAGCAGTTCTTC
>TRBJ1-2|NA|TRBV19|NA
CASSMRETGGYTF
TGTGCCAGTAGTATGCGGGAGACCGGTGGCTACACCTTC
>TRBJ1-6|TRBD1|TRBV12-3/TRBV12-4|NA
CASRKTGSSPLHF
TGTGCCAGCAGAAAGACAGGGAGCTCACCCCTCCACTTT
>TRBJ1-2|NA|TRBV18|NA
CASSPAQARYGYTF
TGTGCCAGCTCACCGGCTCAGGCCAGGTATGGCTACACCTTC
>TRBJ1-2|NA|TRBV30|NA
CAWSVGPAYGYTF
TGTGCCTGGAGTGTTGGGCCGGCGTATGGCTACACCTTC
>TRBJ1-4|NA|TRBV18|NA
CASSPNSNEKLFF
TGTGCCAGCTCACCCAACAGTAATGAAAAACTGTTTTTT
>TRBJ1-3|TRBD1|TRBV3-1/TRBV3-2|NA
CASSQPSTAGGSGNTIYF
TGTGCCAGCAGCCAACCCTCAACGGCAGGGGGCTCTGGAAACACCATATATTTT
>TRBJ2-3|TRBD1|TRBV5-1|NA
CASSGGQGTLRGTQYF
TGCGCCAGCAGCGGGGGACAGGGGACCCTAAGAGGTACGCAGTATTTT
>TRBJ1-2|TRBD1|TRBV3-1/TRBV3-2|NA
CASSQAYRGPLSGYTF
TGTGCCAGCAGCCAAGCCTACAGGGGGCCTTTGAGTGGCTACACCTTC
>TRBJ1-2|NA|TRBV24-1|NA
CATSDPRKNYGYTF
TGTGCCACCAGTGATCCCCGGAAAAACTATGGCTACACCTTC
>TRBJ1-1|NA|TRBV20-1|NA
CSASLQGGTEAFF
TGCAGTGCTAGTTTGCAGGGAGGGACTGAAGCTTTCTTT
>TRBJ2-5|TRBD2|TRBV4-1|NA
CASSLRTGGETQYF
TGCGCCAGCAGCCTTCGGACGGGAGGCGAGACCCAGTACTTC